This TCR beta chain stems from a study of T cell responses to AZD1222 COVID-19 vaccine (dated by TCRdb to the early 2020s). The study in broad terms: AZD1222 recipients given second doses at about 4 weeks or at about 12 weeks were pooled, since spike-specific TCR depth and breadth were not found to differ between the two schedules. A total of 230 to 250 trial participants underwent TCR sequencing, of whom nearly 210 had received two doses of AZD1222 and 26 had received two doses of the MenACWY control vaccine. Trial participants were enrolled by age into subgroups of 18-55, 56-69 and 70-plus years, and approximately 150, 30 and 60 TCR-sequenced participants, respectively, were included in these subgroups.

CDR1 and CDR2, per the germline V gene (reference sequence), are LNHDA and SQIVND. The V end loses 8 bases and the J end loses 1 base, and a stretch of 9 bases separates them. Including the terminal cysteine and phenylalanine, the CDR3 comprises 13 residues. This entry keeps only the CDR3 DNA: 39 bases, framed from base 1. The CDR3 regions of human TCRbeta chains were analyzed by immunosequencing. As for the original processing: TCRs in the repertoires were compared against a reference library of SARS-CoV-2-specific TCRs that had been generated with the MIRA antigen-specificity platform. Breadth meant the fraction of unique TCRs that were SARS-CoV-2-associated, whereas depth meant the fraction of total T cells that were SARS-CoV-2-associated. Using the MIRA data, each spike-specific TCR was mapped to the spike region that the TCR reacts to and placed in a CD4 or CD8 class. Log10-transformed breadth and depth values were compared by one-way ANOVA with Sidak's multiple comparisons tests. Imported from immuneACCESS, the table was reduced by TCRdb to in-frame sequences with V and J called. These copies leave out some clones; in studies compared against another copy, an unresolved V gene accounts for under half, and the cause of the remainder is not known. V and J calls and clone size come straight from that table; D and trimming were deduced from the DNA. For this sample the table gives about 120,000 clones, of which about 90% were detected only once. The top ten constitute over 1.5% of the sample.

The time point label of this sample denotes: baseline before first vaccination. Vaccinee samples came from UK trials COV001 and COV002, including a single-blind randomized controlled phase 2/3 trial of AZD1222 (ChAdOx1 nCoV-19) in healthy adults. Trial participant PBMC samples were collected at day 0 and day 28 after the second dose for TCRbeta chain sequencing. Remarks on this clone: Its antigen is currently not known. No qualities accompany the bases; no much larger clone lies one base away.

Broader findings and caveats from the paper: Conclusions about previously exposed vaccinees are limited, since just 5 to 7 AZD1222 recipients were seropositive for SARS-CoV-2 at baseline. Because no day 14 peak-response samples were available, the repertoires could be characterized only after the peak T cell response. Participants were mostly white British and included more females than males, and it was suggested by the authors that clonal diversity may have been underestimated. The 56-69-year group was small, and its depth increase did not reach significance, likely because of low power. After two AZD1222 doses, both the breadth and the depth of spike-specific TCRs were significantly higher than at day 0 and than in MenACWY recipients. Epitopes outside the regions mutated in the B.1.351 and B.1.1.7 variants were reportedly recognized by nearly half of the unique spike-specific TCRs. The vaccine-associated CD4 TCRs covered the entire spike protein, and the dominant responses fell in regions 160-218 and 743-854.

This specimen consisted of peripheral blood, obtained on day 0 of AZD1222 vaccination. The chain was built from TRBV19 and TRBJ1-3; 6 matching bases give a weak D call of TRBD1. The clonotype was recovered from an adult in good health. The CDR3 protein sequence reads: CASGGSSGNTIYF. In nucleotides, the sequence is TGTGCCAGTGGGGGCTCTTCTGGAAACACCATATATTTT.